A single sample is the source of the 13 T cell receptor beta chains below, sequenced in a study of CD8 T cells in ankylosing spondylitis (dated by TCRdb to 2016 to 2017). The library came from 5' RACE. Sequencing was performed on an Illumina HiSeq 2500. Using fastp at Q25 and MiXCR, TCRdb reprocessed the public reads and kept productive beta chains. All rows with the same CDR3 protein become a single entry with the most common DNA and genes. This sample holds 200,000 or so distinct CDR3 sequences; roughly 13% were observed only once. Approximately 11% of the sample is held by the ten biggest clonotypes. The sample consisted of blood, either unsorted or a sorted T cell fraction (not recorded which). The receptors derive from a female donor with ankylosing spondylitis or in good health (not recorded which).

This clonotype occurred a few times. The J gene is TRBJ1-1, the V gene TRBV5-6; TRBD1 is a possible D gene (6 bases). With 4 bases removed from V and 9 bases from J, the gap between germline ends came to 19 bases. This CDR3 has 14 residues. In germline, CDR1 is SGHDT, CDR2 YYEEEE. The CDR3 DNA sequence: TGTGCCAGCAGCCACGACAGGATCGGACTCCAAGCTTTCTTT. Protein: CASSHDRIGLQAFF.

This clonotype was observed at least ten times. The genes are TRBV2 and TRBJ2-7; D is possibly TRBD1 (6 bases). The length of the CDR3 is 12 residues. The germline V gene encodes CDR1 SNHLY and CDR2 FYNNEI. Trimming took off 5 bases at V and 2 bases at J, with 7 bases between the two ends. The CDR3 nucleotides are TGTGCCAGCAGTCGGGACACCTACGAGCAGTACTTC. This translates into CASSRDTYEQYF.

Ten or more counts support this clonotype. The genes are TRBV29-1 and TRBJ1-2; D gene uncertain. CDR1 is SQVTM and CDR2 is ANQGSEA in the germline V gene. Trimming removed 7 bases from V and 6 bases from J, with 9 bases in between. The CDR3 consists of 10 residues. CDR3 nucleotide sequence: TGCAGCGGGGATGTTGATGGCTACACCTTC. It specifies CSGDVDGYTF.

This clonotype occurred a few times. V gene TRBV7-9 combines with J gene TRBJ2-5; D gene uncertain. With 5 bases removed from V and 2 bases from J, the gap between germline ends came to 15 bases. Germline assignment: CDR1 SEHNR and CDR2 FQNEAQ (reference sequence). The CDR3 runs to 15 residues. CDR3 region: CASSHPVGPQETQYF. CDR3 sequence (DNA): TGTGCCAGCAGCCATCCTGTCGGGCCACAAGAGACCCAGTACTTC.

This clonotype was seen ten or more times. The chain is built from TRBV7-3 and TRBJ2-3; weak D call: TRBD2 (6 bases). From germline, CDR1 is SGHTA and CDR2 FQGTGA. The CDR3 is made up of 15 amino acids. Deletions cut 2 bases from V and 0 bases from J, with 9 bases between. CDR3 residues: CASSLLSGSTDTQYF. The CDR3 DNA sequence: TGTGCCAGCAGCTTACTTAGCGGTAGCACAGATACGCAGTATTTT.

This clonotype occurred many times. The rearrangement links TRBV5-1 to TRBJ2-7; D unclear. Germline lookup yields CDR1 SGHRS and CDR2 YFSETQ. The V and J ends lost 4 bases and 1 base respectively, with 6 bases between them. The CDR3 loop spans 12 amino acids. The CDR3 spells CASSAQSYEQYF. The CDR3 bases are TGCGCCAGCAGCGCCCAGTCCTACGAGCAGTACTTC. Supplemented by reference TRBV5-1 and TRBJ2-7, the full variable domain reads KAGVTQTPRYLIKTRGQQVTLSCSPISGHRSVSWYQQTPGQGLQFLFEYFSETQRNKGNFPGRFSGRQFSNSRSEMNVSTLELGDSALYLCASSAQSYEQYFGPGTRLTVT.

This clonotype came up once. Given a much more abundant clone one base away, this may be a read error. CDR3 DNA sequence: TGCAGCGTTGAAATGAACACTGAAGCTTTCTTT. This translates into CSVEMNTEAFF. J is TRBJ1-1 and V is TRBV29-1; D gene uncertain. The CDR3 spans 11 residues. The germline CDR1 and CDR2 sequences are SQVTM and ANQGSEA. The ends were cut back, 2 bases at V and 0 bases at J, with 1 base in the middle.

A remark on this clonotype: In this CDR3 the conserved last residue, phenylalanine or tryptophan, is missing, so a read error is likely. CDR3 nucleotide sequence: TGTGCCAGCAGTCCTACTAGGGAGAATGAGCAGTTCTCC. Residues: CASSPTRENEQFS. The rearrangement uses TRBV12-3 or TRBV12-4 and TRBJ2-1; possible D gene TRBD2, 5 bases. The CDR3 consists of 13 residues. V was cut by 5 bases and J by 7 bases, with 12 bases left in between.

The V gene is TRBV20-1, the J gene TRBJ2-5, with D possibly TRBD2 on 7 matching bases. Trimming removed 1 base from V and 2 bases from J, with 11 bases in between. Germline V gene lookup returns CDR1 DFQATT and CDR2 SNEGSKA (reference sequence). The CDR3 spans 14 residues. The CDR3 is CSARGRGQQETQYF. CDR3 nucleotides: TGCAGTGCTAGAGGGCGGGGGCAGCAAGAGACCCAGTACTTC.

This clonotype was detected a few times. The chain employs TRBV12-3 or TRBV12-4 and TRBJ2-7, with D maybe TRBD2 (5 bases). There are 14 residues in the CDR3. The germline V and J ends were trimmed by 6 bases and 2 bases, with 14 bases remaining between them. The CDR3 nucleotides read TGTGCCAGCAGCTCGAGTCGGGATCCCTACGAGCAGTACTTC. This sequence encodes CASSSSRDPYEQYF.

V and J are TRBV19 and TRBJ1-2; D is undetermined. The CDR3 is 15 amino acids. Germline CDR1 LNHDA, CDR2 SQIVND (reference sequence). The V and J ends lost 0 bases and 3 bases respectively, with 11 bases between them. The CDR3 spells CASSIDLSSYYGYTF. DNA of the CDR3: TGTGCCAGTAGTATAGATTTAAGCAGTTACTATGGCTACACCTTC.

The chain combines TRBV5-1 with TRBJ2-3; TRBD1 matches at 9 bases. CDR3 length: 15 residues. Trimming cost V 3 bases and J 0 bases; bases outside gene matches: 2. Germline CDR1 is SGHRS and CDR2 is YFSETQ. The CDR3 here is CASSWDRESTDTQYF. CDR3 nucleotides: TGCGCCAGCAGCTGGGACAGGGAAAGCACAGATACGCAGTATTTT. Based on the CDR3 plus reference TRBV5-1 and TRBJ2-3, the full variable domain is KAGVTQTPRYLIKTRGQQVTLSCSPISGHRSVSWYQQTPGQGLQFLFEYFSETQRNKGNFPGRFSGRQFSNSRSEMNVSTLELGDSALYLCASSWDRESTDTQYFGPGTRLTVL.

This clonotype has just a few counts. The chain has TRBV12-3 or TRBV12-4 and TRBJ2-7; maybe TRBD2 (6 bases). Trimming shortened V by 8 bases and J by 6 bases, and 20 bases separated the two germline ends. This CDR3 has 14 residues. DNA of the CDR3: TGTGCCAGCTGGCGACCGGGAGTAAGTAGCGAGCAGTACTTC. It yields the protein CASWRPGVSSEQYF.